This T cell receptor beta chain was sequenced in a study of cytomegalovirus exposure and HLA in healthy donors (dated by TCRdb to 2015 to 2018). Turning to the overall study: An earlier analysis of a few hundred of the donors reported over 250 Gb of sequence data and about 120 million unique TCR beta sequences obtained from about 200 million T cells. In the later analysis, no new phenotypic data were used to find candidate immune exposures; instead, reliance was placed on TCR beta sequences and their occurrence across donors. To predict cytomegalovirus infection status, the study combined high-throughput TCR immunosequencing, statistical association of individual TCRs with disease status, and machine learning. An early release covering roughly 600 HLA-typed donors comprised approximately 290 gigabases of sequencing data and approximately 85 million unique TCR sequences. Across 398 genotyped donors of the cohort, an average of about 200,000 unique TCR beta nucleotide sequences per donor were sequenced, and approximately 17% of those sequences were non-productive. To study patterns of TCR occurrence, a later analysis re-analyzed previously published TCR beta repertoires from 500 to 850 donors and added high-resolution HLA genotyping. Using immunosequencing, the study profiled T cell repertoires from some 670 subjects and related those repertoires to cytomegalovirus serostatus. Besides the first cohort of hundreds of subjects, a separate validation cohort made up of roughly 120 different subjects was used. The number of typed donors differed by locus: roughly 629-640 for A, B, C, DRB1 and DQB1; approximately 540 for DQA1; some 610 for DPA1; and around 470 for DPB1. All discovery cohort repertoires had been generated on a single sequencing platform. Alongside the repertoire data, information on donor age, sex, ethnicity and CMV serostatus was compiled. In a later genetic analysis, genome-wide SNP genotypes for 398 of the 666 donors were used, and that subset was treated as a discovery cohort. Of the roughly 400 genotyped donors, 81% were placed in the genetic ancestry cluster associated with self-reported Caucasian donors. An earlier analysis of some 500 of the donors applied high-throughput TCR beta sequencing to assess whether each TCR beta V gene segment acted as functional or pseudogenic. Because of strong linkage in the cohort, roughly five DR-DQ haplotypes were treated as single units for association and clustering. Both class I and class II loci were covered by HLA typing, at four-digit resolution. The study was designed to test whether signatures of past pathogen exposure could be identified by cataloging public T cell receptors.

Spanning cysteine to phenylalanine, the CDR3 consists of 14 amino acids. Of the read, only the CDR3 DNA is kept; its 42 bases are in frame from base 1. CDR1 and CDR2, per the germline V gene, are SGDLS and YYNGEE. V loses 0 bases of germline sequence and J loses 7 bases, and the interval between the two ends is 10 bases. Study-wide conclusions, independent of this receptor: V-gene and J-gene trimming of TCR beta chains was associated with a missense DCLRE1C variant in a later genetic analysis, and the association was replicated in an independent cohort. Roughly uniform sequencing depth across donors was assumed in presence/absence analyses, although this assumption may not hold. Because some donors lacked HLA typing at each locus, the association tests relied only on the typed subset. A total of fewer than 200 TCR beta chains were listed by the study as associated with cytomegalovirus. Several of the top co-occurrence clusters appeared to be linked to parvovirus B19, influenza, CMV and Epstein-Barr virus, according to a later analysis. A cluster of highly shared sequence variants was judged likely to represent a technical artifact of the sequencing pipeline. In vitro tests confirmed that a few of the cytomegalovirus-associated TCR beta chains recognize cytomegalovirus antigens. Specific HLA alleles were associated with roughly 17,000 TCR beta sequences at a false discovery rate of 0.05 in a later analysis. Correlated functional status among segregating V segments might reflect linkage disequilibrium, but an unknown experimental factor could not be ruled out. Because counts were too low, roughly 18 rarely observed V segments, including chromosome 9 orphons, were left out of the earlier analysis of over 550 of the donors. A further reported finding was that TCR beta sequences accurately predicted the HLA-A and HLA-B alleles for most subjects in the first cohort. Assigning TCR associations to individual alleles was difficult when HLA alleles, especially DR and DQ, strongly co-occurred. Some IMGT-functional V segments, including TRBV6-2 and TRBV6-3, could not be told apart with the 87-base-pair reads, so those segments were excluded. According to a later genetic analysis, donors in an Asian-associated ancestry cluster had fewer N-insertions in productive TCRs than the approximately 630-donor mean. An earlier analysis of approximately 540 of the donors showed that most TCR beta V segments appeared in productive rearrangements either about 90% or about 30% of the time, which broadly matched IMGT annotations. In a later analysis, HLA-associated TCR beta chains showed more clonal expansion and lower generation probabilities than non-associated chains that were equally common. According to the authors, the approach could potentially be generalized to other disease states and immunological phenotypes. The classifier was reported to diagnose cytomegalovirus status with high specificity and sensitivity in both the original and validation cohorts. In a later analysis, TCR association rates were found to vary across HLA loci, with the most associated TCRs seen for DRB1 alleles and the fewest for HLA-C alleles. For the cohort, immune exposure information was limited to CMV serostatus. Across donors, most TCR sequences were observed very rarely, whereas some public TCRs were present in many individuals. A later analysis found that most CMV-associated TCR beta chains appeared HLA-restricted, with HLA associations seemingly driven largely by CMV exposure. This cohort had only TCR beta chains sequenced, and the lack of alpha or paired-chain data limited which features could be detected.

The receptor library was made with the immunoSEQ multiplex PCR assay. For the multiplex PCR, a mixture combining 60 forward primers for TCR Vbeta segments and 13 reverse primers for TCR Jbeta segments was used. Amplification of the CDR3 region of rearranged TCR beta genes was performed with a multiplex PCR assay on genomic DNA. The Illumina HiSeq System was used to sequence the amplified TCR beta libraries as 87-base-pair reads. From the authors' description of their analysis: A later analysis tallied roughly 78 million unique TCR beta chains across the roughly 610 repertoires, and approximately 12 million of those chains were shared by two or more donors. Raw reads were error-corrected and collapsed into unique sequences with a nearest-neighbor algorithm that merged closely related sequences to remove PCR and sequencing errors. CDR3 sequences were aligned to IMGT reference sequences to assign V, D and J gene segments. For a sequence to be retained, a match of at least six nucleotides was required to both a V gene segment and a J gene segment. A rearrangement counted as productive if the CDR3 had no stop codons and remained in frame with V and J, and every other rearrangement counted as non-productive. Following IMGT convention, CDR3 was defined as the stretch from the second conserved V-encoded cysteine to the conserved J-encoded phenylalanine. The earlier analysis of roughly 590 of the donors excluded sequences that lacked an unambiguous match to a single V gene segment. In an earlier analysis of roughly 600 of the donors, a V segment was called functional when productive rearrangements were above 56.7%, and segregating when the standard deviation between donors exceeded 5%. A statistical classification framework was built to diagnose cytomegalovirus status from the catalog of TCR beta chain sequences. In a later analysis, TCR nucleotide sequences were compared against IMGT/GENE-DB human TR gene sequences so that V and J genes could be assigned. In a later analysis, CDR3 sequences and most-parsimonious VDJ recombination scenarios were assigned using the TCRdist pipeline. In a later analysis, each TCR beta chain was defined by its CDR3 amino acid sequence together with its V-gene family, and reads lacking a unique V-gene family were excluded. A later analysis removed nearly 600 highly shared, low-generation-probability nucleotide sequences to deal with suspected cross-contamination and a sequencing artifact. In a later analysis, a clonal expansion index for each public chain was calculated from normalized within-repertoire ranks of inferred template counts. In a later analysis, generation probabilities were computed with a VDJ recombination model fitted to out-of-frame rearrangements, and the resulting probabilities were checked against IGoR. In a later analysis, TCR-TCR, TCR-HLA and TCR-CMV co-occurrence was scored with hypergeometric tests, and a repertoire-size bias correction was applied to TCR pairs. In a later analysis, false discovery rates were estimated by permuting HLA or CMV assignments 20 times. In a later analysis, co-occurring TCRs were grouped using DBSCAN, with TCRdist sequence similarity added in when clustering inside HLA-allele-positive subsets. Repertoires with fewer than 30,000 or more than 120,000 public chains were left out of co-occurrence clustering, as were about 5 repertoires with anomalous nucleotide sharing. TCRdb mirrors the immuneACCESS table, restricted to in-frame sequences. Some clones are absent from its copies; in checked studies, under half trace to an unresolved V gene, and the reason for the others is unknown. From that table come the V and J calls and clone size; the DNA was used to work out D and trimming. Across this sample there are fewer than 150,000 clones, with approximately 70% seen only once. Around 1.6% of the sample belongs to the ten largest clones.

There are a few counts of this clone. No antigen is known for it. No quality values exist for individual bases; no much larger clone is one base distant. In total, 666 healthy bone marrow donors made up the cohort. At the time of sampling, all cohort members were nominally healthy, though unrecorded immune exposures were likely present. Of the 666 cohort members, just under 300 had a positive CMV serostatus and 350 to 450 had a negative one, while no CMV serostatus was recorded for the donor. A peripheral blood sample was provided by each donor, and peripheral blood mononuclear cells were used for TCR beta sequencing. The Qiagen DNeasy Blood Extraction Kit was used to extract genomic DNA from the blood cell samples.

The chain joins TRBV9 to TRBJ1-4; perhaps TRBD1 is the D gene, with 6 bases matching. What was sequenced was PBMCs. The TCR sequence derives from a human donor in good health. Read as DNA, the sequence is TGTGCCAGCAGCGTAGCGAGGGGGGGTGAAAAACTGTTTTTT. The resulting protein is CASSVARGGEKLFF. With the rest looked up from the reference TRBV9 and TRBJ1-4 genes rather than sequenced, the full variable domain is DSGVTQTPKHLITATGQRVTLRCSPRSGDLSVYWYQQSLDQGLQFLIQYYNGEERAKGNILERFSAQQFPDLHSELNLSSLELGDSALYFCASSVARGGEKLFFGSGTQLSVL.